This T cell receptor (beta chain) emerged from a study of blood T cell repertoires in COVID-19. At the level of the study: COVID-19 samples collected from the United States, Italy and Spain covered acute and convalescent phases.

Cohorts were assigned according to the clinical history that participants reported. Recovery among Cohort 3 donors was established by two negative PCRs, clearance, or symptom resolution. V lost 0 bases and J lost 1, with 12 bases in between. Germline V CDR1 and CDR2: MNHNY, SVGAGI (reference sequence). The CDR3 extends over 16 amino acids. Profiled with immunoSEQ multiplex PCR; TCRdb holds only in-frame clones, not every one. The sample yields some 490,000 clones, about 88% seen once. This sequence was found in a woman aged 55-75 years who had recovered from COVID-19. Sequencing was performed on PBMCs or T cells enriched from blood (not recorded which). The V call is TRBV6-6, the J call TRBJ2-5, with TRBD1 as a possible D gene (5 bases). DNA for the CDR3: TGTGCCAGCAGTTACTCGAGACTTAGGGGCCAAGAGACCCAGTACTTC. Translating gives CASSYSRLRGQETQYF.